Listed below are T cell receptor beta chains from one sample, sequenced in a study of metastatic and nonmetastatic thyroid tumors. MiXCR re-clonotyped the PCR reads for TCRdb. This table holds more than 20,000 clones, 20% found once. The sequenced material came from blood. These receptors originate from a female donor with papillary thyroid cancer or a benign thyroid nodule (not recorded which). Some clones in this sample may be carry-over from other donors' samples. The CDR3 runs from the conserved cysteine through the conserved F or W. The D gene is left open where the match is weak. Not all rows give a size; the values are once, few, many and, for expanded clones, a class.

TRBV7-9,TRBJ2-2,TRBD2,many,TGTGCCAGCAGCTCGGGACTAGCGGGCACCGGGGAGCTGTTTTTT,CASSSGLAGTGELFF
TRBV11-2,TRBJ2-5,NA,many,TGTGCCAGCAGCTTTGGAGGGCCAGGGGAGACCCAGTACTTC,CASSFGGPGETQYF
TRBV20-1,TRBJ1-6,NA,many,TGCAGTGCTAGAACAGCTTCCACTTCACCCCTCCACTTT,CSARTASTSPLHF
TRBV7-9,TRBJ2-1,NA,few,TGTGCCAGCAGCTTAGTGCGGACTGAGCAGTCCTTC,CASSLVRTEQSF
TRBV5-6,TRBJ1-4,NA,few,TGTGCCAGCAGCTTGGCCGAAGTCAGCGGGGAAAAACTGTTTTTT,CASSLAEVSGEKLFF
TRBV11-1,TRBJ2-7,NA,many,TGTGCCAGCACTTCCTTTTTTGCCGGTCAGAATTCCTACGAGCAGTACTTC,CASTSFFAGQNSYEQYF
TRBV30,TRBJ2-3,TRBD1,NA,TGTGCCTGGAGTGTAAGACAGGGAGTAACGGATACACAGTATTTT,CAWSVRQGVTDTQYF
TRBV11-2,TRBJ1-5,NA,many,TGTGCCAGCAGCACCTATAGCAATCAGCCCCAGCATTTT,CASSTYSNQPQHF
TRBV6-2/TRBV6-3,TRBJ2-1,NA,few,TGTGCCAGCAGTTCCAGTCGGTCCTCCTACAATGAGAAGTTCTTC,CASSSSRSSYNEKFF
TRBV11-3,TRBJ1-2,NA,NA,TGTGCCAGCAGCTTAGGGCCGGATATGGACTATACCTTC,CASSLGPDMDYTF
TRBV7-9,TRBJ2-5,TRBD2,many,TGTGCCAGCAGCGCGAGCGGGAGGGAGACCCAGTACTTC,CASSASGRETQYF
TRBV7-9,TRBJ1-1,TRBD1,many,TGTGCCAGCAGCTCCGGACAGGGAGTGGTCACTGAAGCTTTCTTT,CASSSGQGVVTEAFF
TRBV27,TRBJ1-2,NA,few,TGTGCCAGCAGTTCCCGAGGCGGTCCCGGGAAAGGCAACTATGGCTACACATTC,CASSSRGGPGKGNYGYTF
TRBV20-1,TRBJ2-1,TRBD2,many,TGCAGTGCTAGAGCCCAGCGGGAGGGCCTCGGTGAGCAGTTCTTC,CSARAQREGLGEQFF
TRBV30,TRBJ1-1,NA,NA,TGTGCCTGGAGTGATACCCACCCGGGGCGAGTTCGGAGGCCTGAAGCTTTCTTT,CAWSDTHPGRVRRPEAFF
TRBV19,TRBJ1-5,NA,many,TGTGCCAGTAGTGTCCAAGCGGGCAATCAGCCCCAGCATTTT,CASSVQAGNQPQHF
TRBV7-8,TRBJ1-2,NA,NA,TGTGCCAGCAGCTGGACCATCCGGGCTGACTATGGCTACACCTTC,CASSWTIRADYGYTF
TRBV10-2,TRBJ1-5,TRBD1,few,TGCGCCAGCCAGAGGGGGCACTATAGCAATCGGCCCCAGCATTTT,CASQRGHYSNRPQHF
TRBV12-3/TRBV12-4,TRBJ2-5,NA,medium-sized,TGTGCCAGCAGTTTAATCCAGCGGGCCCAGTACTTC,CASSLIQRAQYF
TRBV5-1,TRBJ2-1,TRBD2,many,TGCGCCAGCAGCCAGAGCGGGGCCTACAATGAGCAGTTCTTC,CASSQSGAYNEQFF
TRBV4-1,TRBJ1-2,NA,NA,TGCGCCAGCAGCCAAGATAAAGTAGAGTCGGGACACGGATATGGCTACACCTTC,CASSQDKVESGHGYGYTF
TRBV5-4,TRBJ1-4,TRBD1,NA,TGTGCCAGCAGCTTAATGGGGACAGGGAAAGAAAAACTGTTTTTT,CASSLMGTGKEKLFF
TRBV27,TRBJ2-1,TRBD2,medium-sized,TGTGCCAGCAGTCCAGGGACTAGCGGGAGCGTAGATGAGCAGTTCTTC,CASSPGTSGSVDEQFF
TRBV27,TRBJ2-7,TRBD2,NA,TGTGCCAGCAGTTTAACGCTAGCGGGGTTCAGGGAGCAGTACTTC,CASSLTLAGFREQYF
TRBV11-2,TRBJ2-3,TRBD2,many,TGTGCCAGCAGCTTAGGGACTAGCGTCTTGCCAGATACGCAGTATTTT,CASSLGTSVLPDTQYF
TRBV2,TRBJ1-2,NA,few,TGTGACAGCAGAGGACAATCATATGGCTACACCTTC,CDSRGQSYGYTF
TRBV7-9,TRBJ2-5,NA,NA,TGTGCCAGCAGCTGGACGGCCCAAGAGACCCAGTACTTC,CASSWTAQETQYF
TRBV28,TRBJ1-2,NA,NA,TGTGCCAGCAGTTCTCTACAGGACTTCGGCTACACCTTC,CASSSLQDFGYTF
TRBV5-1,TRBJ2-2,NA,many,TGCGCCAGCAGCGGGGGGACAGCCGGGAACACCGGGGAGCTGTTTTTT,CASSGGTAGNTGELFF
TRBV6-6,TRBJ2-7,TRBD1,medium-sized,TGTGCCAGCAGTTACTTGACAGGGAGATCCGAGCAGTACTTC,CASSYLTGRSEQYF
TRBV27,TRBJ2-7,NA,few,TGTGCCAGCAGTTTATCCAGGGGGGGGTCCTACGAGCAGTACTTC,CASSLSRGGSYEQYF
TRBV5-1,TRBJ2-7,NA,once,TGCGCCAGCACCGTCGGAGGAGCGGGCTACGAGCAGTACTTC,CASTVGGAGYEQYF
TRBV27,TRBJ2-5,NA,NA,TGTGCCAGGAGGAGACGGTTTCTGGAGACCCAGTACTTC,CARRRRFLETQYF
TRBV12-3/TRBV12-4,TRBJ2-3,TRBD2,few,TGTGCCAGCAGCCGGGGACTAGCGGTCACAGATACGCAGTATTTT,CASSRGLAVTDTQYF
TRBV24-1,TRBJ1-4,NA,NA,TGTGCCACCAGTGATAACCAGGGAAATGAAAAACTGTTTTTT,CATSDNQGNEKLFF
TRBV2,TRBJ2-5,NA,NA,TGTGCCAGCAGTGGGCCCGGGTCTCAAGGTCGGTCAGAGACCCAGTACTTC,CASSGPGSQGRSETQYF
TRBV4-1,TRBJ2-7,NA,NA,TGCGCCAGCAGCCACGGACAGCCGGGGGAGCAGTACTTC,CASSHGQPGEQYF
TRBV25-1,TRBJ2-1,TRBD2,many,TGTGCCAGCAGTGATCAGGGGACTAGCGGGAGGGCCAATGAGCAGTTCTTC,CASSDQGTSGRANEQFF
TRBV4-3,TRBJ2-3,TRBD2,many,TGCGCCAGCAGCCAAGATTTGGCGGGGGTTTCAGATACGCAGTATTTT,CASSQDLAGVSDTQYF
TRBV6-4,TRBJ2-7,NA,many,TGTGCCAGCAGCCAGGCGATACTTTCCTACGAGCAGTACTTC,CASSQAILSYEQYF
TRBV9,TRBJ1-2,NA,NA,TGTGCCAGCAGCGTAGACCGCAGGGCGGGAACTAACTATGGCTACACCTTC,CASSVDRRAGTNYGYTF
TRBV27,TRBJ1-1,NA,medium-sized,TGTGCCAGCAGTCAGCCCGGGACAGAAGCTTTCTTT,CASSQPGTEAFF
TRBV4-1,TRBJ2-1,TRBD1,many,TGCGCCAGCAGCCAACCACAGGGGTATTCCTACAATGAGCAGTTCTTC,CASSQPQGYSYNEQFF
TRBV10-2,TRBJ2-7,NA,NA,TGCGCCAGCAGCGACCCTGGGATCGAGCAGTACTTC,CASSDPGIEQYF
TRBV28,TRBJ1-6,NA,NA,TGTGCCAGCACCCTTTACTCCTATAATTCACCCCTCCACTTT,CASTLYSYNSPLHF
TRBV6-1,TRBJ1-2,NA,NA,TGTGCCAGCAGTGGAAACGGGACGATCTATGGCTACACCTTC,CASSGNGTIYGYTF
TRBV6-5,TRBJ2-1,TRBD2,few,TGTGCCAGCAGTTCCTCCCCTAGCGGGGGTTACAATGAGCAGTTCTTC,CASSSSPSGGYNEQFF
TRBV15,TRBJ2-4,NA,many,TGTGCCACCAGCGTAGGAGGGCGGGGAAACATTCAGTACTTC,CATSVGGRGNIQYF
TRBV24-1,TRBJ2-7,TRBD1,many,TGTGCCACCAGTGATTCCCCCGTCGGGACAGGAAATAATCCCTACGAGCAGTACTTC,CATSDSPVGTGNNPYEQYF
TRBV4-3,TRBJ1-1,NA,many,TGCGCCAGCAGCCAAGTGATCGGGGGCAACACTGAAGCTTTCTTT,CASSQVIGGNTEAFF
TRBV7-2,TRBJ2-7,NA,many,TGTGCCAGCAGCTTAGAAGGGAGGCACGAGCAGTACTTC,CASSLEGRHEQYF
TRBV4-1,TRBJ2-4,TRBD2,NA,TGCGCCAGCAGCCAAGGATCAGCGGGGGGAAACATTCAGTACTTC,CASSQGSAGGNIQYF
TRBV27,TRBJ2-5,TRBD2,many,TGTGCCAGCAGTTTAGTGGGGACTAGCGGGAGAGGGAGCGGGGAGACCCAGTACTTC,CASSLVGTSGRGSGETQYF
TRBV6-2/TRBV6-3,TRBJ2-1,NA,many,TGTGCCAGCAGTTACGCGGTTCCCCCACGCAATGAGCAGTTCTTC,CASSYAVPPRNEQFF
TRBV28,TRBJ2-5,NA,many,TGTGCCAGCAGTTTGTCTGGAAGTCTACAAGAGACCCAGTACTTC,CASSLSGSLQETQYF
TRBV11-1,TRBJ1-1,NA,NA,TGTGCCAGCAGCTTATTTTCGAACACTGAAGCTTTCTTT,CASSLFSNTEAFF
TRBV11-2,TRBJ1-2,TRBD1,NA,TGTGCCAGCAGCTTCTGCGGACAGGGGAGGAACTATGGCCACACCTTC,CASSFCGQGRNYGHTF